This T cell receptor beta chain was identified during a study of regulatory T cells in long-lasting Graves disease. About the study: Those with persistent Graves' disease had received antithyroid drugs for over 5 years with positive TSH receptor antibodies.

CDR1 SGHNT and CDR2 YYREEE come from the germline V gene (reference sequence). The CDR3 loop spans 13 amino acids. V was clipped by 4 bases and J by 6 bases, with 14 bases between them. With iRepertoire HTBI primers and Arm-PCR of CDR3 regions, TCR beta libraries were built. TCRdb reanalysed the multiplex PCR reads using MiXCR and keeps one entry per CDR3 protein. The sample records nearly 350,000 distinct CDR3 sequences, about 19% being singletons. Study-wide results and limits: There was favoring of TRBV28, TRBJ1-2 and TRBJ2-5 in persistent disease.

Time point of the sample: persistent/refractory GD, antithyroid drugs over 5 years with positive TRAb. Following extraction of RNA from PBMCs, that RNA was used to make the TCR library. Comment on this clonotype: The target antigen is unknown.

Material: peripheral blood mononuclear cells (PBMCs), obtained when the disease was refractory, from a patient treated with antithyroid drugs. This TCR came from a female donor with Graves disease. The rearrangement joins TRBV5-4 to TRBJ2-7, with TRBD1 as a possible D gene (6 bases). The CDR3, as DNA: TGTGCCAGCAGCGTACAGGGTAGGAGCGAGCAGTACTTC. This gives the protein CASSVQGRSEQYF.